What follows describes a single T cell receptor (beta chain). One end of the junction does not line up with germline, which may come from a read error. This sample is drawn from a study of blood T cell repertoires in COVID-19. Looked up from germline, CDR1 is SNHLY and CDR2 is FYNNEI. The CDR3 is made up of 8 amino acids. In the original workflow: Reference gene primers were amplified, and this amplification served to estimate nucleated cell counts. Assay: immunoSEQ multiplex PCR; the TCRdb copy retains only in-frame clones and omits some. D and trimming were read from the DNA, whereas the V and J calls and clone size are those reported in that table. This sample has 400,000 to 450,000 clones, with 88% found just once.

This TCR was recovered from a woman aged 45 to 65 with COVID-19, enrolled during active disease. The rearrangement uses TRBV2 and TRBJ1-1, with no clear D. The specimen sequenced was peripheral blood. CDR3 DNA sequence: TGTGCCAGCCCGGGAGGCCTCTTT. Translation gives CASPGGLF.